This T cell receptor (beta chain) was obtained from a study of blood T cell repertoires in COVID-19. About the research overall: There were acute and convalescent COVID-19 samples, and they came from the United States, Italy and Spain. PBMCs, B-cell-depleted T cells, or T cells provided the cDNA or gDNA that made up the material.

Original handling: By means of reference gene primer amplification, nucleated cell counts were estimated. Some clones are missing from TCRdb's copy, which holds only in-frame ones; the method was immunoSEQ multiplex PCR. V, J and clone size derive from that table, while D and trimming were established from the DNA sequence. This table has about 52,000 clones, over 80% appearing once. In germline, CDR1 is SGHVS, CDR2 FNYEAQ. CDR3 length: 14 residues. Trimming cost V 4 bases and J 5 bases; bases outside gene matches: 8. This sequence joins TRBV7-6 and TRBJ2-7; 7 bases line up with TRBD2. The TCR was taken from a man in his 70s with active COVID-19. Sequenced sample: peripheral blood. The CDR3 nucleotides read TGTGCCAGCAGCTATCTTGCGGGGGTCCACGAGCAGTACTTC. Amino acids: CASSYLAGVHEQYF.